Below are 15 T cell receptor beta chains sequenced from a single sample in a study of regulatory T cells in long-lasting Graves disease. Researchers made TCR beta libraries by using iRepertoire HTBI primers and running Arm-PCR on CDR3 regions. TCRdb recomputed calls from the multiplex PCR reads with MiXCR, one row per CDR3 protein. Of around 480,000 distinct CDR3 sequences in the sample, 15% to 20% were seen once. Noted time point: newly diagnosed GD, antithyroid drugs for less than 3 months. The authors made the TCR library using RNA they extracted from PBMCs. The same data also contributed to another study, on T cells in Graves' hyperthyroidism and ophthalmopathy.

Material: peripheral blood mononuclear cells (PBMCs), obtained at new diagnosis, from a patient treated with antithyroid drugs. These receptors were collected from a man aged 35 to 55 with Graves disease.

This sequence joins TRBV11-2 and TRBJ2-3; tentative D call: TRBD2 (5 bases). Germline V lookup: CDR1 SGHAT, CDR2 FQNNGV. CDR3 length: 16 amino acids. V shed 5 bases and J shed 2 bases, with 17 bases lying between them. The CDR3 DNA is TGTGCCAGCAGCCCCCGATCGGAGGCCACCACAGATACGCAGTATTTT. As protein: CASSPRSEATTDTQYF.

The chain uses TRBV2 and TRBJ1-5; D is possibly TRBD1 (6 bases). There are 16 residues in the CDR3. V lost 6 bases and J lost 1, with 16 bases in between. CDR1 and CDR2 from the germline V gene are SNHLY and FYNNEI. The CDR3 loop reads CASSLGLGGSNQPQHF. CDR3 DNA sequence: TGTGCCAGCAGCTTAGGTCTAGGGGGAAGCAATCAGCCCCAGCATTTT.

This clonotype was seen once. This chain uses TRBV7-2 with TRBJ2-1, with D possibly being TRBD1 or TRBD2 (5 bases each). CDR3 length: 15 amino acids. Trimming removed 5 bases at V and 4 bases at J, with 15 bases between. Germline assignment: CDR1 SGHTA and CDR2 FQGNSA. CDR3 nucleotide sequence: TGTGCCAGCAGCCAAGATGGGACGAATTACAATGAGCAGTTCTTC. Amino acids: CASSQDGTNYNEQFF.

V and J are TRBV5-5 and TRBJ2-1, with 7 bases fitting TRBD2. Germline-derived CDR1 and CDR2 are SGHKS and YYEKEE (reference sequence). Trimming at V came to 0 bases and at J to 10 bases, leaving 7 bases not matched to a gene. This CDR3 spans 14 amino acids. As DNA, the CDR3 is TGTGCCAGCAGCTTGGTTGGGAGGGCCGACGAGCAGTTCTTC. Translating it yields CASSLVGRADEQFF. The full variable domain, its missing parts supplied by reference TRBV5-5 and TRBJ2-1, is DAGVTQSPTHLIKTRGQQVTLRCSPISGHKSVSWYQQVLGQGPQFIFQYYEKEERGRGNFPDRFSARQFPNYSSELNVNALLLGDSALYLCASSLVGRADEQFFGPGTRLTVL.

As concerns this clonotype: One end of the junction is discordant with germline, which a read error may explain. The chain carries TRBV5-1 and TRBJ2-7; 11 bases match TRBD1. The CDR3 sequence is 13 residues long. Germline values: CDR1 SGHRS, CDR2 YFSETQ. The CDR3 DNA reads TGCGCCAGCGGCTTCCCGGACAGGGGGCATCTGTACTTC. This encodes CASGFPDRGHLYF. The variable domain in full, with the rest retrieved from reference TRBV5-1 and TRBJ2-7, is KAGVTQTPRYLIKTRGQQVTLSCSPISGHRSVSWYQQTPGQGLQFLFEYFSETQRNKGNFPGRFSGRQFSNSRSEMNVSTLELGDSALYLCASGFPDRGHLYFGPGTRLTVT.

The rearrangement links TRBV3-1 to TRBJ1-4, with unresolved D. Looked up from germline, CDR1 is LGHDT and CDR2 is YNNKEL (reference sequence). The CDR3 spans 14 residues. Trimming cost V 2 bases and J 7 bases, with 11 bases left between them. CDR3 protein: CASSQLTRAEKLFF. CDR3 DNA: TGTGCCAGCAGCCAACTCACCCGGGCTGAAAAACTGTTTTTT.

The chain joins TRBV20-1 to TRBJ1-5; no clear D gene. Germline loops: CDR1 DFQATT, CDR2 SNEGSKA (reference sequence). The length of the CDR3 is 12 residues. Trimming stripped 7 bases from V and 6 bases from J, with 13 bases between. The CDR3 DNA sequence: TGCAGTGTTGCGCAATTAGGTCAGCCCCAGCATTTT. Translated: CSVAQLGQPQHF.

This clonotype came up many times. The chain's CDR3 is CASSGRAGNEQFF. The CDR3 DNA follows: TGTGCCAGCTCCGGACGGGCGGGCAATGAGCAGTTCTTC. The chain combines TRBV18 with TRBJ2-1, with a possible D match to TRBD2 (5 bases). The CDR3 contains 13 residues. V was shortened by 6 bases and J by 6 bases, with 12 bases between the two germline ends. Per germline, CDR1 KGHSH and CDR2 LQKENI.

This clonotype occurred many times. The chain is built from TRBV5-1 and TRBJ2-7; 8 nucleotides line up with TRBD2. CDR1 is SGHRS, CDR2 YFSETQ, per germline. The CDR3 is made up of 13 amino acids. The V gene end was trimmed by 0 bases and the J gene end by 6 bases; junction bases not matched to a gene: 2. CDR3 protein: CASSLEREREQYF. Here the CDR3 DNA reads TGCGCCAGCAGCTTGGAGCGGGAGCGCGAGCAGTACTTC.

Many counts were recorded for this clonotype. J is TRBJ2-3 and V is TRBV20-1; the D is unclear. Trimming pared 3 bases from V and 4 bases from J, leaving 14 bases between. CDR3 length equals 14 residues. CDR1 and CDR2 from the germline V gene are DFQATT and SNEGSKA (reference sequence). Here the CDR3 reads CSASTGLRPDTQYF. The CDR3 region has the DNA TGCAGTGCTAGTACCGGCCTAAGACCAGATACGCAGTATTTT.

This clonotype has at least ten counts. The chain recombines TRBV2 with TRBJ2-4, with D perhaps TRBD1 (6 bases). Deletions cut 2 bases from V and 6 bases from J, with 11 bases between. This CDR3 has 14 amino acids. Germline values: CDR1 SNHLY, CDR2 FYNNEI. CDR3 coding DNA: TGTGCCAGCAGTGAAATAGGGGGTCGAAACATTCAGTACTTC. This encodes CASSEIGGRNIQYF.

The rearrangement links TRBV10-3 to TRBJ2-2; D call uncertain. With 3 bases removed from V and 2 bases from J, the gap between germline ends came to 22 bases. The CDR3 runs to 19 residues. Germline V gives CDR1 ENHRY, CDR2 SYGVKD. The CDR3: CAISDPAPIGETNTGELFF. In DNA form, the CDR3 reads TGTGCCATCAGTGACCCCGCCCCCATCGGCGAAACTAACACCGGGGAGCTGTTTTTT.

This chain uses TRBV29-1 with TRBJ1-5; D unclear. The CDR3 sequence is 13 residues long. The germline gives CDR1 SQVTM, CDR2 ANQGSEA. Trimming shortened V by 4 bases and J by 4 bases, and 11 bases separated the two germline ends. This CDR3 reads CSVVSGFNQPQHF. The CDR3 coding sequence is TGCAGCGTTGTGAGTGGATTTAATCAGCCCCAGCATTTT. Full variable domain (outside the CDR3, taken from reference TRBV29-1 and TRBJ1-5): SAVISQKPSRDICQRGTSLTIQCQVDSQVTMMFWYRQQPGQSLTLIATANQGSEATYESGFVIDKFPISRPNLTFSTLTVSNMSPEDSSIYLCSVVSGFNQPQHFGDGTRLSIL.

The genes are TRBV19 and TRBJ2-3, with 7 bases matching TRBD2. Germline CDR1 and CDR2: LNHDA and SQIVND (reference sequence). This CDR3 has 15 amino acids. V shed 8 bases and J 2 bases; nucleotides not matched to a gene: 10. CDR3 amino acids: CASRDPGLYTDTQYF. The CDR3 DNA is TGTGCCAGTCGGGACCCGGGACTATACACAGATACGCAGTATTTT.

This clonotype has just a few counts. The chain links TRBV10-3 to TRBJ1-6; 7 nucleotides line up with TRBD1. The CDR3 is made up of 15 amino acids. CDR1 and CDR2 (germline): ENHRY, SYGVKD. V shed 7 bases and J 7 bases; nucleotides not matched to a gene: 10. The CDR3 region is CAINGAGGRNSPLHF. Here the CDR3 DNA reads TGTGCCATCAATGGTGCAGGGGGTCGGAATTCACCCCTCCACTTT.